This T cell receptor (beta chain) was retrieved from a study of OX40 agonist ivuxolimab in advanced cancers. General study findings and limits: Expanded peripheral T-cell antigen specificity went undetermined.

V shed 4 bases and J shed 8 bases, with 6 bases lying between them. The CDR3 loop spans 11 amino acids. The germline CDR1 and CDR2 sequences are SNHLY and FYNNEI. As to this clone: Its antigen is currently unknown.

Sequencing used immunoSEQ multiplex PCR; TCRdb keeps in-frame clones, though not all of them. The profile shows tens of thousands of clones, around 89% of them singletons. The material was CD4+ or CD8+ T cells sorted from blood, obtained in a trial of the OX40 agonist ivuxolimab. The origin of this receptor is an adult with an advanced solid tumor such as melanoma, head and neck, liver or kidney cancer. This chain links TRBV2 with TRBJ1-3, with D hard to call. The CDR3 bases are TGTGCCAGCAGTGGCGGGGACACCATATATTTT. Protein sequence: CASSGGDTIYF.